This TCR beta chain was retrieved from a study of T cells expressing NK-cell markers. Whole-study context: TCR beta repertoires came from sorted CD3+CD56+NKG2C+, CD3+CD56+NKG2C- and CD3+CD56-NKG2C+ T cells. Seven sequenced donors out of eight were HCMV-seropositive, one seronegative.

As regards this clonotype: Its antigen remains unknown.

The CDR3 sequence is 15 residues long. What made the TCR beta cDNA was 5'RACE template switching with UMIs. TCRdb re-called the 5' RACE reads; one entry per CDR3 protein, DNA not given. The table lists about 260,000 distinct CDR3 sequences. Study results and caveats: Each of over 5 donors carried dominant NKG2C+ clonotypes accounting for roughly 1.0-7.5% of CD8+ T cells.

The receptor's source is a man aged 18 to 30 in good health. The sequenced material came from blood T cells: a sorted CD56 or NKG2C T cell subset, CD4+ or CD8+ T cells, or bulk PBMC T cells (not recorded which). The chain joins TRBV12-3 or TRBV12-4 to TRBJ1-5; TCRdb selects TRBD1, and the lack of DNA leaves this call unchecked. The CDR3 here is CASRAQGAGNQPQHF.